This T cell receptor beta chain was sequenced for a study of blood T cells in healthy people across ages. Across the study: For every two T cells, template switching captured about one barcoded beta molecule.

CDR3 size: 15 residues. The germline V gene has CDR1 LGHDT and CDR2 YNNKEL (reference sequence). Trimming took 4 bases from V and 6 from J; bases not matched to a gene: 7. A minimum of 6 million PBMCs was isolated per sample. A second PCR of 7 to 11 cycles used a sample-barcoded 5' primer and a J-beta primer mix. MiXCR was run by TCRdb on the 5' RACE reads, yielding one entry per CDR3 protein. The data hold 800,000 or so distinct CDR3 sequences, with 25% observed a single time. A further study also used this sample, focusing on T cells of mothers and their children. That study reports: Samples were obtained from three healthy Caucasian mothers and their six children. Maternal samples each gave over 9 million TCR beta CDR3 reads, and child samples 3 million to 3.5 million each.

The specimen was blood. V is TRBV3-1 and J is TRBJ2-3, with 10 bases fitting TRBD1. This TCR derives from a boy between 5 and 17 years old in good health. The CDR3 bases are TGTGCCAGCAGCCCCCGGGACAGGGGTGGTGATACGCAGTATTTT. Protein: CASSPRDRGGDTQYF.